This is a list of T cell receptor beta chains from one sample in a study of blood T cells in healthy people across ages. Via MiXCR, TCRdb re-called the 5' RACE reads, giving one row per CDR3 protein. The data contain 1 million to 1.2 million distinct CDR3 sequences, about two fifths of them singletons. Sequenced material: blood. Receptors originate from a man aged 18 to 30 in good health. The CDR3 runs from the conserved cysteine through the conserved F or W. Each record gives: V gene, J gene, CDR3 protein.

TRBV7-9	TRBJ2-1	CASSLAANVDEQFF
TRBV6-2/TRBV6-3	.	CASSRAARAYNEQYF
TRBV29-1	TRBJ1-4	CSVVGQGATGNEKLFF
TRBV25-1	TRBJ2-7	CASSGWQRYYEQYF
TRBV5-1	TRBJ1-1	CASSRNRGRTEAFF
TRBV6-5	TRBJ1-1	CASSYGGDTEAFF
TRBV12-3/TRBV12-4	TRBJ1-1	CASSQRVMNTEAFF
TRBV20-1	TRBJ2-3	CSASALAGTDTQYF
TRBV7-2	TRBJ2-5	CASSLGGLVKTQYF
TRBV4-2	TRBJ1-2	CASSQYTGGYGYTF
TRBV9	TRBJ2-3	CASSDRQTSTDTQYF
TRBV6-1	TRBJ2-7	CASSLDPLGQYF
TRBV27	TRBJ1-2	CASSKTGTTNYGYTF
TRBV10-3	TRBJ1-1	CAISVGQGKTEAFF
TRBV5-1	TRBJ2-3	CASSLARVASGADTQYF
TRBV7-2	TRBJ1-5	CASSSYGNQPQHF
TRBV29-1	TRBJ2-1	CSVDNRRANEQFF
TRBV6-5	TRBJ1-1	CASSYSGGRAFF
TRBV27	TRBJ2-1	CASSFTQGRNEQFF
TRBV5-5	TRBJ1-2	CASSYLQGNYGYTF
TRBV7-2	TRBJ1-2	CASSFNRDGLGYTF
TRBV12-3/TRBV12-4	TRBJ1-2	CASKHSGTGFGYTF
TRBV20-1	TRBJ2-3	CSAPPHSRGRTDTQYF
TRBV28	TRBJ2-6	CASIRGQNVLTF
TRBV29-1	TRBJ2-7	CSVEMGENSYEQYF
TRBV19	TRBJ1-2	CASSINNPVGYTF
TRBV5-1	TRBJ1-1	CASSLASYRAGNTEAFF
TRBV3-1	TRBJ2-1	CASSQPGTASEQFF
TRBV3-1	TRBJ1-1	CASSQDKIGVRNTEAFF
TRBV5-1	TRBJ2-7	CASSLRDSSYEQYF
TRBV20-1	TRBJ1-1	CSARTPGTDEAFF
TRBV5-6	TRBJ2-1	CASSGGLAGGDIYNEQFF